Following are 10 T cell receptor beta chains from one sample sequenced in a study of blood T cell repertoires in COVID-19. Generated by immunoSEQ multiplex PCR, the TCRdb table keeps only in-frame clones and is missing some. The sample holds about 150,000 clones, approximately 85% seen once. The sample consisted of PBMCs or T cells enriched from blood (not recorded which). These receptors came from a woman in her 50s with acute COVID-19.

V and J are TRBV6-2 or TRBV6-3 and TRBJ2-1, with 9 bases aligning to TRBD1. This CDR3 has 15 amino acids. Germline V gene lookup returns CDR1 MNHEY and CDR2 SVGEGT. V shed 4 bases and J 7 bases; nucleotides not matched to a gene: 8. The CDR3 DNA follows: TGTGCCAGCAGTTGGGGTTGGACAGGGGCTAATGAGCAGTTCTTC. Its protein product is CASSWGWTGANEQFF.

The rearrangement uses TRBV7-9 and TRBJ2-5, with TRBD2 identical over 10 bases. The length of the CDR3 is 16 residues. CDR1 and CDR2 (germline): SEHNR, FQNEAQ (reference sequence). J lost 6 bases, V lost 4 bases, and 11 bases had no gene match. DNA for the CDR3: TGTGCCAGCAGCTCGCAGCGGGAGGGACCTGGGAAGACCCAGTACTTC. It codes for CASSSQREGPGKTQYF.

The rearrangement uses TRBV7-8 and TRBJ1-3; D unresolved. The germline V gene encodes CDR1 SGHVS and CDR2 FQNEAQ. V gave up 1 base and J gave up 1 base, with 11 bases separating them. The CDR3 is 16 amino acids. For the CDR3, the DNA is TGTGCCAGCAGCTTAGAATTTTTAGCATCTGGAAACACCATATATTTT. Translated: CASSLEFLASGNTIYF. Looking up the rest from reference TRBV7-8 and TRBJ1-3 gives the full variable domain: GAGVSQSPRYKVAKRGQDVALRCDPISGHVSLFWYQQALGQGPEFLTYFQNEAQLDKSGLPSDRFFAERPEGSVSTLKIQRTQQEDSAVYLCASSLEFLASGNTIYFGEGSWLTVV.

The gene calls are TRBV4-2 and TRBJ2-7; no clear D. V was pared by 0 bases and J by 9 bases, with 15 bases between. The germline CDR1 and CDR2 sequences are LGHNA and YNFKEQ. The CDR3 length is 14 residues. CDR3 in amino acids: CASSQEVGRRAQYF. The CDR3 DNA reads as TGTGCCAGCAGCCAAGAGGTGGGTAGGAGAGCGCAGTACTTC.

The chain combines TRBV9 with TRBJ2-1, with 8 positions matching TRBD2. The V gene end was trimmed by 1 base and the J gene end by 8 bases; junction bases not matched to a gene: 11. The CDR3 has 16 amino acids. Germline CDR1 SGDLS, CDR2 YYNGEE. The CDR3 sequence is CASSVSPREGLHEQFF. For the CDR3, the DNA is TGTGCCAGCAGCGTATCCCCCCGGGAGGGCCTGCATGAGCAGTTCTTC.

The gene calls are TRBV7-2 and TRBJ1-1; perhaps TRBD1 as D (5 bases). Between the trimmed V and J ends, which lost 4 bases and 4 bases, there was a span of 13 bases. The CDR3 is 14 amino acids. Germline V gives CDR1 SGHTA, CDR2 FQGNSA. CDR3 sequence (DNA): TGTGCCAGCAGCTGGGGCGAGTTGGGCACTGAAGCTTTCTTT. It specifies CASSWGELGTEAFF.

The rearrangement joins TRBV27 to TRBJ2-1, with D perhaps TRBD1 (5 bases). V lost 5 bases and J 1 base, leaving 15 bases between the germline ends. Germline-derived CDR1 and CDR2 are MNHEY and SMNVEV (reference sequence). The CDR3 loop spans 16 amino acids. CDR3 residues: CASSPDTPDSYNEQFF. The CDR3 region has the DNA TGTGCCAGCAGTCCGGACACACCTGATTCCTACAATGAGCAGTTCTTC.

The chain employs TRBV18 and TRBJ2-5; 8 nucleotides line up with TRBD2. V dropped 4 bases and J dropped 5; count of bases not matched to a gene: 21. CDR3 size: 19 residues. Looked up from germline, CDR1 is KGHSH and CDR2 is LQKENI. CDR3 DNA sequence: TGTGCCAGCTCACGTTCTAGTAGGGCCGGGACTAGGAGGGATGAGACCCAGTACTTC. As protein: CASSRSSRAGTRRDETQYF. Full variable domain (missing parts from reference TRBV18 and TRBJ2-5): NAGVMQNPRHLVRRRGQEARLRCSPMKGHSHVYWYRQLPEEGLKFMVYLQKENIIDESGMPKERFSAEFPKEGPSILRIQQVVRGDSAAYFCASSRSSRAGTRRDETQYFGPGTRLLVL.

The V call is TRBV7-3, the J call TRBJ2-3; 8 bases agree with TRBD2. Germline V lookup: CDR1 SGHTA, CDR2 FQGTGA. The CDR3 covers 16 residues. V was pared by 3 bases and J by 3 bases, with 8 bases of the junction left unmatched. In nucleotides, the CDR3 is TGTGCCAGCAGCTTCTCCAGCGGGAGAATAACAGATACGCAGTATTTT. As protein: CASSFSSGRITDTQYF.

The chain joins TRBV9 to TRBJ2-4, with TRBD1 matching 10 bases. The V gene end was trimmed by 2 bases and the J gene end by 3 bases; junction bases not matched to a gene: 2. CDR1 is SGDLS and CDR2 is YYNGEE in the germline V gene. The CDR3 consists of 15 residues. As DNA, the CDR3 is TGTGCCAGCAGCGTTGGACAGGGGGGCAAAAACATTCAGTACTTC. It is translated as CASSVGQGGKNIQYF.